These 22 T cell receptor beta chains share one sample of origin, sequenced in a study of Ad26.COV2.S vaccination and SARS-CoV-2 variants. This table comes from immunoSEQ multiplex PCR, and its TCRdb copy is limited to in-frame clones, with some not included. The sample comprises around 170,000 clones, around 90% of which are singletons, and 5% to 6.5% rests with the top ten. This sample comprised peripheral blood, obtained after recovery from COVID-19. All receptors come from a human donor who had recovered from COVID-19.

The V call is TRBV10-3, the J call TRBJ2-2; 9 bases match TRBD1. The CDR3 covers 16 residues. Germline CDR1 is ENHRY and CDR2 is SYGVKD. With V trimmed by 4 bases and J by 5 bases, 8 bases remained unmatched. For the CDR3, the DNA is TGTGCCATCAGTGTCGGGGGACAGGGAGGAACCGGGGAGCTGTTTTTT. The encoded protein is CAISVGGQGGTGELFF.

V usage is TRBV18 and J usage is TRBJ2-1, with 10 bases lining up with TRBD1. Germline CDR1 reads KGHSH; CDR2 reads LQKENI. V lost 4 bases and J lost 4; bases outside the gene matches: 7. The CDR3 consists of 16 residues. The CDR3: CASSLSGDRGYNEQFF. The DNA for the CDR3 is TGTGCCAGCTCACTTAGCGGGGACAGGGGATACAATGAGCAGTTCTTC.

The genes are TRBV14 and TRBJ1-3, with no clear D. CDR3 length equals 14 residues. V shed 2 bases and J shed 7 bases, with 12 bases lying between them. From germline, CDR1 is SGHDN and CDR2 FVKESK. The CDR3 is CASSQSRARNTIYF. As DNA, the CDR3 is TGTGCCAGCAGCCAATCAAGGGCCCGGAACACCATATATTTT.

The chain links TRBV2 to TRBJ2-1; TRBD2 is a possible D gene (6 bases). Trimming shortened V by 5 bases and J by 0 bases, and 14 bases separated the two germline ends. The CDR3 is 16 residues long. In germline, CDR1 is SNHLY, CDR2 FYNNEI. In DNA form, the CDR3 reads TGTGCCAGCAGTCCCTTGCTAGCGCGCTCCTACAATGAGCAGTTCTTC. Amino acid sequence: CASSPLLARSYNEQFF.

This rearrangement joins TRBV18 to TRBJ2-1; TRBD1 agrees at 7 bases. J lost 5 bases, V lost 3 bases, and 1 base had no gene match. This CDR3 is built from 13 residues. Germline values: CDR1 KGHSH, CDR2 LQKENI. The chain's CDR3 is CASSPGQNNEQFF. The CDR3 DNA sequence: TGTGCCAGCTCACCGGGACAGAACAATGAGCAGTTCTTC.

The chain recombines TRBV4-1 with TRBJ1-5; D remains unclear. Trimming pared 0 bases from V and 7 bases from J, leaving 7 bases between. Germline CDR1 reads MGHRA; CDR2 reads YSYEKL. The length of the CDR3 is 13 residues. CDR3 amino acids: CASSQERAQPQHF. Written as DNA, the CDR3 is TGCGCCAGCAGCCAAGAACGGGCCCAGCCCCAGCATTTT.

The chain carries TRBV4-2 and TRBJ1-2; D uncertain. This CDR3 comprises 14 residues. Germline CDR1 LGHNA, CDR2 YNFKEQ. The germline V and J ends were trimmed by 0 bases and 3 bases, with 8 bases remaining between them. The CDR3 bases are TGTGCCAGCAGCCAAGAGGGAGTACACTATGGCTACACCTTC. It specifies CASSQEGVHYGYTF.

This chain connects TRBV4-1 to TRBJ2-1; D possibly corresponds to TRBD1 (5 bases). Trimming cost V 0 bases and J 8 bases, with 17 bases left between them. Germline lookup yields CDR1 MGHRA and CDR2 YSYEKL. This CDR3 has 16 residues. The CDR3 DNA is TGCGCCAGCAGCCAAGATTTGTGGCTGGAAGGGGATGAGCAGTTCTTC. Its protein product is CASSQDLWLEGDEQFF.

The chain combines TRBV2 with TRBJ2-1; tentative D call: TRBD2 (5 bases). Germline lookup yields CDR1 SNHLY and CDR2 FYNNEI. The germline V and J ends were trimmed by 7 bases and 1 base, with 14 bases remaining between them. CDR3 length: 15 amino acids. CDR3 loop: CASIGEGKSYNEQFF. The DNA of the CDR3 is TGTGCCAGCATCGGAGAGGGAAAGTCCTACAATGAGCAGTTCTTC.

The CDR3 loop is CASSSGGYNEQFF. CDR3 sequence (DNA): TGTGCCAGCAGTAGCGGGGGGTACAATGAGCAGTTCTTC. The V gene is TRBV7-3, the J gene TRBJ2-1, with 10 bases identical to TRBD2. The germline gives CDR1 SGHTA, CDR2 FQGTGA. Germline trimming cut 6 bases from V and 4 bases from J; bases unmatched to any gene: 0. This CDR3 has 13 amino acids.

V and J are TRBV11-2 and TRBJ2-6; possibly TRBD2 for D (6 bases). Germline loops: CDR1 SGHAT, CDR2 FQNNGV. V was clipped by 4 bases and J by 0 bases, with 13 bases between them. The CDR3 is 17 residues long. Here the CDR3 DNA reads TGTGCCAGCAGCTATGCGGGGTCCCTCTCTGGGGCCAACGTCCTGACTTTC. It is translated as CASSYAGSLSGANVLTF.

This chain's CDR3 is CASNPGPISGANVLTF. The DNA for the CDR3 is TGTGCCAGCAACCCGGGCCCCATCTCTGGGGCCAACGTCCTGACTTTC. V and J are TRBV9 and TRBJ2-6; D not certain. CDR1 and CDR2 (germline): SGDLS, YYNGEE. The V end lost 6 bases, the J end lost 0 bases, and 13 bases lay between the germline ends. CDR3 length equals 16 residues.

The rearrangement links TRBV27 to TRBJ1-2; TRBD1 matches 8 bases. CDR1 MNHEY and CDR2 SMNVEV come from the germline V gene (reference sequence). The CDR3 is 12 residues long. J was trimmed by 8 bases and V by 5 bases; bases with no gene match: 4. The CDR3, as DNA: TGTGCCAGCAGTCAGGGGGCTGGGGGCTACACCTTC. Residues: CASSQGAGGYTF.

The chain is built from TRBV4-1 and TRBJ2-1; tentatively, D is TRBD2 (6 bases). The CDR3 has 15 amino acids. The V and J ends lost 3 bases and 3 bases respectively, with 12 bases between them. The germline gives CDR1 MGHRA, CDR2 YSYEKL. The CDR3 loop is CASSQLADDYNEQFF. CDR3 nucleotides: TGCGCCAGCAGCCAGTTAGCGGATGACTACAATGAGCAGTTCTTC.

Remarks on this clone: Other DNA sequences within the sample encode an identical CDR3. The chain recombines TRBV6-1 with TRBJ1-1; D is perhaps TRBD1 (6 bases). V was clipped by 2 bases and J by 1 base, with 8 bases between them. Germline assignment: CDR1 MNHNS and CDR2 SASEGT. CDR3 size: 14 residues. CDR3 in amino acids: CASSETDRNTEAFF. The CDR3 DNA follows: TGTGCCAGCAGTGAAACGGACAGGAACACTGAAGCTTTCTTT.

This clone was detected a few times. Within the sample, other DNA sequences also encode this same CDR3. The chain couples TRBV20-1 to TRBJ1-1, with no clear D. Germline lookup yields CDR1 DFQATT and CDR2 SNEGSKA (reference sequence). V lost 0 bases and J 3 bases, leaving 2 bases between the germline ends. The CDR3 is made up of 11 amino acids. Here the CDR3 reads CSAREDTEAFF. The CDR3 DNA follows: TGCAGTGCTAGAGAGGACACTGAAGCTTTCTTT.

The chain recombines TRBV29-1 with TRBJ1-2, with unresolved D. Trimming took off 4 bases at V and 0 bases at J, with 24 bases between the two ends. In germline, CDR1 is SQVTM, CDR2 ANQGSEA. The CDR3 runs to 18 residues. The CDR3 reads CSVARQAPYLPANYGYTF. DNA of the CDR3: TGCAGCGTTGCCCGCCAGGCACCTTATCTACCAGCTAACTATGGCTACACCTTC.

The chain has TRBV4-1 and TRBJ2-7; 7 positions match TRBD2. The junction had 2 bases not matched to a gene; V was cut back by 1 base and J by 2 bases. In germline, CDR1 is MGHRA, CDR2 YSYEKL. The length of the CDR3 is 14 residues. The CDR3 DNA follows: TGCGCCAGCAGCCAAGTAGCGGGTCCCTACGAGCAGTACTTC. Residues: CASSQVAGPYEQYF.

This sequence joins TRBV6-5 and TRBJ2-5; 7 bases agree with TRBD2. This CDR3 region has 13 residues. Trimming removed 6 bases from V and 7 bases from J; junction bases left unmatched: 8. Germline CDR1 reads MNHEY; CDR2 reads SVGAGI. This CDR3 is CASRPTSAGTQYF. DNA of the CDR3: TGTGCCAGCAGACCTACTAGCGCGGGGACCCAGTACTTC.

This clone was detected only once. The rearrangement joins TRBV6-6 to TRBJ1-4; D gene uncertain. Germline values: CDR1 MNHNY, CDR2 SVGAGI (reference sequence). The CDR3 has 16 residues. The ends were cut back, 5 bases at V and 5 bases at J, with 18 bases in the middle. CDR3: CASSRPSRERNEKLFF. CDR3 nucleotides: TGTGCCAGCAGTAGACCTAGTAGGGAAAGGAATGAAAAACTGTTTTTT.

The J gene is TRBJ2-1, the V gene TRBV5-4; perhaps TRBD2 as D (5 bases). Germline lookup yields CDR1 SGHNT and CDR2 YYREEE (reference sequence). Trimming left V 2 bases short and J 2 bases short, with 11 bases between. The length of the CDR3 is 15 residues. CDR3 region: CASSFEGDPYNEQFF. For the CDR3, the DNA is TGTGCCAGCAGCTTCGAGGGAGACCCCTACAATGAGCAGTTCTTC.

The chain combines TRBV29-1 with TRBJ2-1; D ambiguous. CDR3 length: 11 residues. V dropped 5 bases and J dropped 3 bases, with 5 bases sitting between them. Per germline, CDR1 SQVTM and CDR2 ANQGSEA. CDR3 sequence reads: CSVYSYNEQFF. The DNA of the CDR3 is TGCAGCGTTTACAGCTACAATGAGCAGTTCTTC.